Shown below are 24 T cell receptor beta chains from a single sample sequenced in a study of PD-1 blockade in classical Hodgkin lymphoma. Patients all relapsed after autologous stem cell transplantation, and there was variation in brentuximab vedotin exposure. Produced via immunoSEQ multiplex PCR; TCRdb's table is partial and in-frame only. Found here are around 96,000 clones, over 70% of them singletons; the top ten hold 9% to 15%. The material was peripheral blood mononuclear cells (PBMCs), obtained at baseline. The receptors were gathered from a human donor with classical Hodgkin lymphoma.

CDR3 sequence: CAISSGTSGSREQFF. The CDR3 DNA follows: TGTGCCATCAGTTCCGGGACTAGCGGGAGTCGTGAGCAGTTCTTC. This sequence joins TRBV10-3 and TRBJ2-1; 14 nucleotides match TRBD2. CDR3 length equals 15 residues. The germline gives CDR1 ENHRY, CDR2 SYGVKD. The junction had 6 bases not matched to a gene; V was cut back by 5 bases and J by 9 bases.

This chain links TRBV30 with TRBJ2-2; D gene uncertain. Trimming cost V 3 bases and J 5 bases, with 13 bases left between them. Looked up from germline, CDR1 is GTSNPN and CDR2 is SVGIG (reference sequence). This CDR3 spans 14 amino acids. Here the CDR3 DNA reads TGTGCCTGGAGCTGGTCAGGACGGACCGGGGAGCTGTTTTTT. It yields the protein CAWSWSGRTGELFF.

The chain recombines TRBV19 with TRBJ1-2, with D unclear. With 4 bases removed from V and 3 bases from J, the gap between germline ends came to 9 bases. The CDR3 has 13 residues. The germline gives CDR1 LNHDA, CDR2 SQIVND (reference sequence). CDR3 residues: CASSTRTYYGYTF. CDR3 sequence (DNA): TGTGCCAGTAGTACGCGGACCTACTATGGCTACACCTTC.

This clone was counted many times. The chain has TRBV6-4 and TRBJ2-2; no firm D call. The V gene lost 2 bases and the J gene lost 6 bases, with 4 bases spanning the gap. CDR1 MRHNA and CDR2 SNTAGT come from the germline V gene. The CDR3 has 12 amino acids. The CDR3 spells CASSDRAGELFF. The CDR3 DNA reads TGTGCCAGCAGTGACAGGGCCGGGGAGCTGTTTTTT.

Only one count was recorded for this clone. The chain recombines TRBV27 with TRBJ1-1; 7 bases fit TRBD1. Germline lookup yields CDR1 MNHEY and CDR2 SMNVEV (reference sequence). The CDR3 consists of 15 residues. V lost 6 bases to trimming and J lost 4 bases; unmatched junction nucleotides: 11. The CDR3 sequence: CASRPDRVWGTEAFF. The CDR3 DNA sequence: TGTGCCAGCAGGCCCGACAGGGTGTGGGGCACTGAAGCTTTCTTT.

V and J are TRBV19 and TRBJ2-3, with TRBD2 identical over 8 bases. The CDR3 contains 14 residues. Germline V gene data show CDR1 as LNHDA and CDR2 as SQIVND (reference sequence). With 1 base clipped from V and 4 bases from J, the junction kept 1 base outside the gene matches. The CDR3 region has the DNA TGTGCCAGTAGTATAGGGACTAGCCCAGATACGCAGTATTTT. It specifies CASSIGTSPDTQYF.

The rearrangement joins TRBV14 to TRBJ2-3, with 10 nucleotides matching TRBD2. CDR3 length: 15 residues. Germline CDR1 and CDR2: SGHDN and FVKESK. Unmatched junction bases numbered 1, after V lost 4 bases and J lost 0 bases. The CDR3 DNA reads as TGTGCCAGCAGCCCGGGACTAGCGAGCACAGATACGCAGTATTTT. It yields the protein CASSPGLASTDTQYF.

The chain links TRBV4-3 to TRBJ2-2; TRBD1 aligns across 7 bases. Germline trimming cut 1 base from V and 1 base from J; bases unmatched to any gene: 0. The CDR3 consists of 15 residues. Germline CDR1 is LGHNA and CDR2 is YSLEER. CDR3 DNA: TGCGCCAGCAGCCAAGGGACAGGGAACACCGGGGAGCTGTTTTTT. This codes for CASSQGTGNTGELFF.

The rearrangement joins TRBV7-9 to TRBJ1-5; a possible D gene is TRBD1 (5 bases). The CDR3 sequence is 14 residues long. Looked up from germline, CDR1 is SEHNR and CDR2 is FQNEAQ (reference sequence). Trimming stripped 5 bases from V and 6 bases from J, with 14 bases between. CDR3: CASSPDNLPQPQHF. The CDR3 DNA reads TGTGCCAGCAGCCCGGACAATCTCCCTCAGCCCCAGCATTTT.

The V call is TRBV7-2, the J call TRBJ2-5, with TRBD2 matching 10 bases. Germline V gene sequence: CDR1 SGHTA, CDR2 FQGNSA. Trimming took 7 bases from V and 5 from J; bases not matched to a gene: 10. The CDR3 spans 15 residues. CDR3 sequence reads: CASNKRLAGFETQYF. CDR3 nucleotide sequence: TGTGCCAGCAACAAACGACTAGCGGGCTTCGAGACCCAGTACTTC.

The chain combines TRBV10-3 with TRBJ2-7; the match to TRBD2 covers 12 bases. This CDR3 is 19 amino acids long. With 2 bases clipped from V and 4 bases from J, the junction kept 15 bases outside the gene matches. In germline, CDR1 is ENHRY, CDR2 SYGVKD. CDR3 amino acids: CAISEPSRLAGAASYEQYF. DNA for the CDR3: TGTGCCATCAGTGAGCCGAGCCGACTAGCGGGAGCCGCCTCGTACGAGCAGTACTTC.

In DNA, the CDR3 is TGCGCCAGCAGCTTGGTGGGAAGGGGGCTTGGGGAGACCCAGTACTTC. Translating it yields CASSLVGRGLGETQYF. The V and J genes are TRBV5-1 and TRBJ2-5; 7 bases are shared with TRBD1. Germline-derived CDR1 and CDR2 are SGHRS and YFSETQ. CDR3 length: 16 residues. The junction had 10 bases not matched to a gene; V was cut back by 0 bases and J by 5 bases.

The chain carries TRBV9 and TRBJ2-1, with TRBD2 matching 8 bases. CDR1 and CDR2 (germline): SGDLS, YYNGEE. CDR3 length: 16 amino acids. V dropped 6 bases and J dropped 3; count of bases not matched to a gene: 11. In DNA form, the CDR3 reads TGTGCCAGCACCCAAACCGGGACTAGTATCTACAATGAGCAGTTCTTC. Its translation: CASTQTGTSIYNEQFF. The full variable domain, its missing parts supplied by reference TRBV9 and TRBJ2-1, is DSGVTQTPKHLITATGQRVTLRCSPRSGDLSVYWYQQSLDQGLQFLIQYYNGEERAKGNILERFSAQQFPDLHSELNLSSLELGDSALYFCASTQTGTSIYNEQFFGPGTRLTVL.

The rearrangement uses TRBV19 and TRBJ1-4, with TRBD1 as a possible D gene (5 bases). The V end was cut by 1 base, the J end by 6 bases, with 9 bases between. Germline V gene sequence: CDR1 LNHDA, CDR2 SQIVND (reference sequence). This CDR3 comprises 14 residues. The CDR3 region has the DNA TGTGCCAGTAGTATAGGTCGGGGCGATGAAAAACTGTTTTTT. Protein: CASSIGRGDEKLFF.

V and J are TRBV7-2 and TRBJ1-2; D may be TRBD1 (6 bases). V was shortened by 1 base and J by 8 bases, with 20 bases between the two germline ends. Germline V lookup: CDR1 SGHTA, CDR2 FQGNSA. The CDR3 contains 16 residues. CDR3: CASSLVGTKKGEGYTF. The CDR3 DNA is TGTGCCAGCAGCTTAGTAGGGACAAAAAAGGGGGAAGGCTACACCTTC.

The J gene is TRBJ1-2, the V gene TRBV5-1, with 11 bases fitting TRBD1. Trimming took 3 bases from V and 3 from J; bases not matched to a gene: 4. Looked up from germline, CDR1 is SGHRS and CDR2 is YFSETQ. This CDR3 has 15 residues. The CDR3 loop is CASSSRTGGYYGYTF. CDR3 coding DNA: TGCGCCAGCAGCTCTAGGACAGGGGGCTACTATGGCTACACCTTC.

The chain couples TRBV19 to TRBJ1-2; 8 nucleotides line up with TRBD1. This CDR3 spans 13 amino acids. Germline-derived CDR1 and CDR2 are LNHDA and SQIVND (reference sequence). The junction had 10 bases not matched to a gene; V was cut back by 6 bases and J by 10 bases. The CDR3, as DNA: TGTGCCAGTAGCGACAGGGGAACGGACTTCTACACCTTC. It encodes CASSDRGTDFYTF.

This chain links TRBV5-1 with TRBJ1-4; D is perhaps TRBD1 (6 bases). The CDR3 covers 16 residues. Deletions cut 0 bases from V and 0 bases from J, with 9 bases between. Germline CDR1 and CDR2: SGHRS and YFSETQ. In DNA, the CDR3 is TGCGCCAGCAGCTTGGGGACAGCAGCAACTAATGAAAAACTGTTTTTT. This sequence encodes CASSLGTAATNEKLFF.

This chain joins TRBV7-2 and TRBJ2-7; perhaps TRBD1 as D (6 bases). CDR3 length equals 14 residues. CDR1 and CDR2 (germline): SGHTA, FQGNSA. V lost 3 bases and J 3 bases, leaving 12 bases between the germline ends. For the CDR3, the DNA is TGTGCCAGCAGCTTGGGCGGACAGTTCTACGAGCAGTACTTC. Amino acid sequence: CASSLGGQFYEQYF.

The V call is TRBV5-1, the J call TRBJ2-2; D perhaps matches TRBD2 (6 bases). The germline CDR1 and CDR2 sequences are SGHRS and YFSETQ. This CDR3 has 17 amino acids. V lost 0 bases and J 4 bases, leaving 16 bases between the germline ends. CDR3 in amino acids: CASSLEAASVLTGELFF. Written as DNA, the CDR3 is TGCGCCAGCAGCTTGGAAGCGGCTAGCGTACTCACCGGGGAGCTGTTTTTT.

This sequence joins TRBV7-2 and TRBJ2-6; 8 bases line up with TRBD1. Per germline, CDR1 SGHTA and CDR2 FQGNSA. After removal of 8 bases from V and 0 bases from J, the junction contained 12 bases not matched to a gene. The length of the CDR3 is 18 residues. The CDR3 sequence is CASPEQGAPLSGANVLTF. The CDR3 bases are TGTGCCAGCCCCGAGCAGGGGGCGCCGCTCTCTGGGGCCAACGTCCTGACTTTC.

The CDR3, as DNA: TGTGCCAGCATCCAATTGGGGCAGTACTTC. This encodes CASIQLGQYF. The chain employs TRBV21-1 and TRBJ2-7. TRBV21-1 is designated a pseudogene. The CDR3 contains 10 residues.

CDR3 region: CASKKLGSNEQFF. In DNA, the CDR3 is TGTGCCAGTAAGAAGCTAGGAAGCAATGAGCAGTTCTTC. The genes are TRBV19 and TRBJ2-1; D is unresolved. The CDR3 has 13 amino acids. The germline CDR1 and CDR2 sequences are LNHDA and SQIVND (reference sequence). V was cut by 7 bases and J by 6 bases, with 13 bases left in between.

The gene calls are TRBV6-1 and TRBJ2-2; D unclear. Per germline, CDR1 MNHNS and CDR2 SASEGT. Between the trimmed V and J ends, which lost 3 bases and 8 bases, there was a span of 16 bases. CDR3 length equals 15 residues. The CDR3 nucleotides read TGTGCCAGCAGTGACAGCACGACCCTAGGGGGGGAGCTGTTTTTT. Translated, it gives CASSDSTTLGGELFF.